These 8 T cell receptor beta chains originate from one sample sequenced in a study of blood T cell repertoires in COVID-19. Here immunoSEQ multiplex PCR was the method, and the copy in TCRdb shows in-frame clones only, minus some. The sample consists of approximately 200,000 clones, about 80% of them appearing once. The material sequenced was peripheral blood. The origin of the receptors is a woman aged 30 to 39 who had recovered from COVID-19.

CDR3 protein: CASRRGTSGRAYSYEQYF. CDR3 in DNA: TGCGCCAGCAGGAGAGGGACTAGCGGGAGGGCCTACTCCTACGAGCAGTACTTC. The rearrangement links TRBV5-1 to TRBJ2-7; 16 bases align to TRBD2. The germline CDR1 and CDR2 sequences are SGHRS and YFSETQ. After removal of 5 bases from V and 0 bases from J, the junction contained 8 bases not matched to a gene. The CDR3 has 18 residues.

The table lists this clone with a few counts. The chain combines TRBV30 with TRBJ2-1; no clear D gene. The CDR3 is made up of 12 amino acids. Trimming shortened V by 4 bases and J by 5 bases, and 9 bases separated the two germline ends. From germline, CDR1 is GTSNPN and CDR2 SVGIG (reference sequence). The DNA for the CDR3 is TGTGCCTGGAACTCTCGTCACAATGAGCAGTTCTTC. Its protein is CAWNSRHNEQFF.

The genes are TRBV21-1 and TRBJ2-1; TRBD1 is the table's D call, not checked against the DNA. TRBV21-1 is a pseudogene segment. This CDR3 contains 18 residues. As DNA, the CDR3 is TGTGCCAGCAGCAAAGTCACGGGCGGACAGCAACACTCAAGTGAGCAGTTCTTC. This gives the protein CASSKVTGGQQHSSEQFF.

The chain carries TRBV18 and TRBJ1-4; D is possibly TRBD1 (6 bases). Trimming removed 1 base at V and 0 bases at J, with 6 bases between. Germline V gene sequence: CDR1 KGHSH, CDR2 LQKENI. The CDR3 has 15 amino acids. CDR3 sequence reads: CASSPRGPTNEKLFF. The CDR3 region has the DNA TGTGCCAGCTCACCACGGGGGCCAACTAATGAAAAACTGTTTTTT. The full variable domain, rest sourced from reference TRBV18 and TRBJ1-4, is NAGVMQNPRHLVRRRGQEARLRCSPMKGHSHVYWYRQLPEEGLKFMVYLQKENIIDESGMPKERFSAEFPKEGPSILRIQQVVRGDSAAYFCASSPRGPTNEKLFFGSGTQLSVL.

The chain combines TRBV7-3 with TRBJ2-7, with TRBD2 matching over 14 bases. The CDR3 length is 15 residues. The V and J ends lost 5 bases and 5 bases, in that order; junction bases with no gene match: 5. Germline values: CDR1 SGHTA, CDR2 FQGTGA. DNA for the CDR3: TGTGCCAGCAGCCTGGGACTAGCGGGAGTTAACGAGCAGTACTTC. Translation: CASSLGLAGVNEQYF. The full variable domain, rest sourced from reference TRBV7-3 and TRBJ2-7, is GAGVSQTPSNKVTEKGKYVELRCDPISGHTALYWYRQSLGQGPEFLIYFQGTGAADDSGLPNDRFFAVRPEGSVSTLKIQRTERGDSAVYLCASSLGLAGVNEQYFGPGTRLTVT.

The chain uses TRBV3-1 (or the pseudogene TRBV3-2) and TRBJ1-5; no definite D call. The germline gives CDR1 LGHDT, CDR2 YNNKEL (reference sequence). This CDR3 comprises 15 residues. The V end was cut by 0 bases, the J end by 6 bases, with 12 bases between. CDR3 in amino acids: CASSQDGGFGQPQHF. CDR3 nucleotides: TGTGCCAGCAGCCAAGATGGAGGGTTCGGTCAGCCCCAGCATTTT.

The rearrangement uses TRBV5-4 and TRBJ2-5, with D possibly matching TRBD2 (5 bases). Trimming left V 4 bases short and J 5 bases short, with 12 bases between. This CDR3 has 13 amino acids. Germline CDR1 is SGHNT and CDR2 is YYREEE (reference sequence). The CDR3 protein is CASSPGNGETQYF. CDR3 nucleotides: TGTGCCAGCAGCCCGGGGAACGGTGAGACCCAGTACTTC.

The chain recombines TRBV7-9 with TRBJ1-2; 8 nucleotides match TRBD1. The germline gives CDR1 SEHNR, CDR2 FQNEAQ (reference sequence). The CDR3 is made up of 16 amino acids. J gave up 4 bases and V 5 bases, and 12 bases lay outside the gene matches. The CDR3, as DNA: TGTGCCAGCAGCGACGACAGGGGATTGAGGGTCTATGGCTACACCTTC. Its translation is CASSDDRGLRVYGYTF.